The 5 T cell receptor beta chains below were found in one sample sequenced in a study of OX40 agonist ivuxolimab in advanced cancers. The protocol was immunoSEQ multiplex PCR, while the TCRdb copy is restricted to in-frame clones and leaves out a portion. The data contain some 45,000 clones, roughly four fifths of them singletons. Sequenced material: CD4+ or CD8+ T cells sorted from blood, taken in a trial of the OX40 agonist ivuxolimab. Receptors were obtained from an adult with an advanced solid tumor such as melanoma, head and neck, liver or kidney cancer.

J is TRBJ1-1 and V is TRBV30; no reliable D call. V was trimmed by 2 bases and J by 1 base, leaving 11 bases between them. The CDR3 sequence is 14 residues long. The germline CDR1 and CDR2 sequences are GTSNPN and SVGIG (reference sequence). The CDR3 coding sequence is TGTGCCTGGAGTTATGGGGTCCCGAACACTGAAGCTTTCTTT. Its translation: CAWSYGVPNTEAFF.

The chain joins TRBV5-7 to TRBJ2-7, with D maybe TRBD1 (6 bases). TRBV5-7 is labeled an ORF, and its function is uncertain. The CDR3 sequence is 15 residues long. Trimming pared 0 bases from V and 3 bases from J, leaving 13 bases between. The CDR3, as DNA: TGTGCCAGCAGCTTGGGCAAAGACAGGTGCTACGAGCAGTACTTC. Translating it yields CASSLGKDRCYEQYF.

The chain uses TRBV19 and TRBJ1-5, with D tentatively TRBD1 (5 bases). The V end lost 7 bases, the J end lost 7 bases, and 17 bases lay between the germline ends. The CDR3 length is 14 residues. Germline V gene sequence: CDR1 LNHDA, CDR2 SQIVND (reference sequence). CDR3 region: CASTWAGLGQPQHF. The CDR3 DNA reads as TGTGCCAGTACCTGGGCAGGGCTTGGGCAGCCCCAGCATTTT.

The V and J genes are TRBV7-9 and TRBJ2-3, with a possible D match to TRBD1 (6 bases). The germline V and J ends were trimmed by 4 bases and 0 bases, with 14 bases remaining between them. The germline CDR1 and CDR2 sequences are SEHNR and FQNEAQ (reference sequence). The CDR3 length is 16 residues. The CDR3 region has the DNA TGTGCCAGCAGCTCCCTCGACAGGACTAGCACAGATACGCAGTATTTT. Amino acid sequence: CASSSLDRTSTDTQYF.

The chain uses TRBV19 and TRBJ2-2; 8 bases map to TRBD1. The CDR3 is 15 residues long. The ends lost 5 bases at V and 5 bases at J; junction bases unmatched: 7. The germline gives CDR1 LNHDA, CDR2 SQIVND (reference sequence). The CDR3 protein is CASSLGQDITGELFF. DNA for the CDR3: TGTGCCAGTAGTTTGGGACAGGATATAACCGGGGAGCTGTTTTTT.